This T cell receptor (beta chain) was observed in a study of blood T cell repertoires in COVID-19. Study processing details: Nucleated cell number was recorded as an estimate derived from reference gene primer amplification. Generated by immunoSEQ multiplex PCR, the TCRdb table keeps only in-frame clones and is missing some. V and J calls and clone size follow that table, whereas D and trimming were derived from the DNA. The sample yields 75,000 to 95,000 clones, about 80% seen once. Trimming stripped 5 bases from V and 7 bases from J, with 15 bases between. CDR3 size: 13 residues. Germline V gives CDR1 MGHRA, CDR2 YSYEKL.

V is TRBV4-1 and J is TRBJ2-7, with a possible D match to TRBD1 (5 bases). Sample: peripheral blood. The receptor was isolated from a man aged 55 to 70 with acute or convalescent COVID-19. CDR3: CASSETRELEQYF. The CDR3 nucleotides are TGCGCCAGCAGCGAGACCAGGGAATTGGAGCAGTACTTC.